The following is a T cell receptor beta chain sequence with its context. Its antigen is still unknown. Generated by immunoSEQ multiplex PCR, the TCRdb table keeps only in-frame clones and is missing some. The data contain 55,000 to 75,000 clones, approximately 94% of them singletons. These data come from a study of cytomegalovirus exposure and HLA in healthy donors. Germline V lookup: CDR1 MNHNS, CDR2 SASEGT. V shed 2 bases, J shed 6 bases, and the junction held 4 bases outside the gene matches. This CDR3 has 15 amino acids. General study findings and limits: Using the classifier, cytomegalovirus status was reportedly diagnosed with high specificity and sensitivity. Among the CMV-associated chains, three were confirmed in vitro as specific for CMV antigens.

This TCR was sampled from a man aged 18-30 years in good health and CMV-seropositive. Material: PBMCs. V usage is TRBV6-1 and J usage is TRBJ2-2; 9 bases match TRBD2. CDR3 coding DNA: TGTGCCAGCAGTGAACAAGCGGGAGGAGCCGGGGAGCTGTTTTTT. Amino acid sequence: CASSEQAGGAGELFF.